Following are 20 T cell receptor beta chains from one sample sequenced in a study of regulatory T cells in long-lasting Graves disease. Combining iRepertoire HTBI primers with Arm-PCR of CDR3 regions, the authors built TCR beta libraries. TCRdb used MiXCR to reprocess the multiplex PCR reads, holding one entry per CDR3 protein. This table holds 400,000 to 500,000 distinct CDR3 sequences, roughly 21% found once. Time point given: persistent/refractory GD, antithyroid drugs over 5 years with positive TRAb. With RNA extracted from PBMCs as input, the TCR library was made. The specimen comprised peripheral blood mononuclear cells (PBMCs), sampled when the disease was refractory, from a patient treated with antithyroid drugs. Every receptor here comes from a female donor with Graves disease.

The V and J genes are TRBV29-1 and TRBJ1-2, with D perhaps TRBD1 (6 bases). The CDR3 spans 13 residues. Trimming took 6 bases from V and 5 from J, leaving 16 bases between them. Germline V gene sequence: CDR1 SQVTM, CDR2 ANQGSEA. The CDR3 region is CSVGLQGWYGYTF. The CDR3 DNA reads as TGCAGCGTAGGATTACAGGGCTGGTATGGCTACACCTTC.

In its sample, this clonotype was seen a few times. The CDR3 DNA reads TGTGCCAGCACCTCTGAGTTGGGGGGCACCGGGGAGCTGTTTTTT. This sequence encodes CASTSELGGTGELFF. The V call is TRBV12-3 or TRBV12-4, the J call TRBJ2-2; TRBD2 is a possible D gene (6 bases). The CDR3 has 15 residues. V lost 7 bases to trimming and J lost 4 bases, with 16 bases between them.

This clonotype was seen at least ten times. V gene TRBV9 combines with J gene TRBJ2-5, with TRBD2 matching over 13 bases. The germline V gene has CDR1 SGDLS and CDR2 YYNGEE. The length of the CDR3 is 16 residues. With 0 bases clipped from V and 2 bases from J, the junction kept 1 base outside the gene matches. The CDR3 sequence is CASSVGGLAGQETQYF. CDR3 bases: TGTGCCAGCAGCGTAGGGGGACTAGCGGGACAAGAGACCCAGTACTTC.

This chain joins TRBV6-1 and TRBJ1-1; TRBD1 matches at 9 bases. CDR1 is MNHNS, CDR2 SASEGT, per germline. Unmatched junction bases numbered 8, after V lost 6 bases and J lost 6 bases. The CDR3 totals 14 residues. This CDR3 is CASRSGQGKSEAFF. CDR3 nucleotides: TGTGCCAGCAGGTCGGGACAGGGTAAATCTGAAGCTTTCTTT.

As for this clonotype: One base away lies a much larger clone, so this may be a sequencing read error. The chain joins TRBV5-1 to TRBJ2-5; TRBD2 might be the D (5 bases). Germline CDR1 and CDR2: SGHRS and YFSETQ. There are 15 residues in the CDR3. The CDR3: CASSSRRTLEETQYF. For the CDR3, the DNA is TGTGCCAGCAGCTCGAGAAGGACTTTGGAAGAGACCCAGTACTTC.

The genes are TRBV29-1 and TRBJ2-5, with D perhaps matching TRBD1 (6 bases). Germline-derived CDR1 and CDR2 are SQVTM and ANQGSEA. V was shortened by 2 bases and J by 1 base, with 11 bases between the two germline ends. This CDR3 contains 14 residues. CDR3 sequence (DNA): TGCAGCGTTGAAAGGGGGACCCGCCAAGAGACCCAGTACTTC. It is translated as CSVERGTRQETQYF.

In its sample, this clonotype was seen a few times. V gene TRBV7-9 combines with J gene TRBJ2-5, with D possibly TRBD2 on 6 matching bases. There are 16 residues in the CDR3. V was pared by 3 bases and J by 5 bases, with 19 bases between. From germline, CDR1 is SEHNR and CDR2 FQNEAQ (reference sequence). CDR3 sequence: CASSFPTALGGETQYF. The CDR3 DNA reads as TGTGCCAGCAGCTTCCCGACCGCTCTAGGAGGGGAGACCCAGTACTTC.

This clonotype was detected a few times. This chain connects TRBV11-3 to TRBJ1-5; perhaps TRBD1 as D (5 bases). This CDR3 has 12 residues. V lost 1 base and J 15 bases, leaving 13 bases between the germline ends. Germline CDR1 reads SGHNT; CDR2 reads YENEEA. CDR3 DNA: TGTGCCAGCAGCTTAGGACCCGGGGGTGGGCATTTT. It is translated as CASSLGPGGGHF.

This clonotype was observed a few times. This rearrangement joins TRBV30 to TRBJ2-7; 8 bases are a match to TRBD2. Trimming took 3 bases from V and 4 from J; bases not matched to a gene: 2. The CDR3 has 12 amino acids. Germline assignment: CDR1 GTSNPN and CDR2 SVGIG (reference sequence). The CDR3 bases are TGTGCCTGGAGCCGGGGGGGGTACGAGCAGTACTTC. Protein: CAWSRGGYEQYF.

This clonotype was seen a handful of times. The chain carries TRBV24-1 and TRBJ1-2, with TRBD1 matching over 8 bases. The CDR3 loop spans 14 amino acids. Trimming at V came to 3 bases and at J to 7 bases, leaving 6 bases not matched to a gene. In germline, CDR1 is KGHDR, CDR2 SFDVKD. The CDR3 region is CATSDLQGAGGYTF. In DNA form, the CDR3 reads TGTGCCACCAGTGATCTCCAGGGGGCAGGTGGCTACACCTTC.

For this clonotype: This is likely a read error, given that the CDR3 carries no conserved phenylalanine or tryptophan at its end. This chain joins TRBV25-1 and TRBJ2-2; D is unclear. Trimming took 3 bases from V and 9 from J, leaving 2 bases between them. There are 10 residues in the CDR3. Germline V gene sequence: CDR1 MGHDK, CDR2 SYGVNS. CDR3 DNA sequence: TGTGCCAGCAGTGACCGGGAGCTGTTTTCT. Protein sequence: CASSDRELFS.

This chain connects TRBV4-1 to TRBJ2-7; 9 bases line up with TRBD2. Germline V lookup: CDR1 MGHRA, CDR2 YSYEKL. The CDR3 is made up of 15 amino acids. V lost 3 bases to trimming and J lost 4 bases; unmatched junction nucleotides: 7. CDR3 in amino acids: CASSHASGNSYEQYF. The CDR3 region has the DNA TGCGCCAGCAGCCACGCTAGCGGGAACTCTTACGAGCAGTACTTC.

This clonotype was observed at least ten times. This chain joins TRBV28 and TRBJ1-2; D possibly corresponds to TRBD1 (6 bases). Germline V gives CDR1 MDHEN, CDR2 SYDVKM. V lost 3 bases and J 1 base, leaving 9 bases between the germline ends. The CDR3 runs 14 residues. CDR3 bases: TGTGCCAGCAGTTTGGACAGCCTTAACTATGGCTACACCTTC. Translation: CASSLDSLNYGYTF.

This clonotype was counted ten times or more. V usage is TRBV10-1 and J usage is TRBJ1-1; TRBD1 aligns across 8 bases. The J segment lost 0 bases and the V segment lost 4 bases, leaving 10 bases of the junction unmatched. The CDR3 runs 17 residues. The V gene's germline CDR1 is WNHNN and CDR2 SYGVQD (reference sequence). The CDR3 nucleotides read TGCGCCAGCAGTGTCGGGACAGGAGTCTCAATGAACACTGAAGCTTTCTTT. Translated, it gives CASSVGTGVSMNTEAFF.

This clonotype was observed at least ten times. The chain joins TRBV11-2 to TRBJ1-1; unclear D gene. The CDR3 has 12 amino acids. Germline lookup yields CDR1 SGHAT and CDR2 FQNNGV. The ends were cut back, 3 bases at V and 3 bases at J, with 5 bases in the middle. DNA for the CDR3: TGTGCCAGCAGCTTCACAGACACTGAAGCTTTCTTT. The encoded protein is CASSFTDTEAFF.

This chain uses TRBV7-9 with TRBJ2-7, with 9 bases fitting TRBD1. CDR3 size: 16 residues. Germline CDR1 is SEHNR and CDR2 is FQNEAQ (reference sequence). The junction had 11 bases not matched to a gene; V was cut back by 4 bases and J by 4 bases. Here the CDR3 DNA reads TGTGCCAGCAGCTCAGTTGGGACAGGGATCGGATACGAGCAGTACTTC. It encodes CASSSVGTGIGYEQYF.

This clonotype was counted at least ten times. The chain carries TRBV28 and TRBJ1-5, with no clear D. The germline V gene encodes CDR1 MDHEN and CDR2 SYDVKM. V dropped 0 bases and J dropped 4 bases, with 7 bases sitting between them. The CDR3 covers 14 residues. CDR3 nucleotides: TGTGCCAGCAGTTTATGGTCTTTTAATCAGCCCCAGCATTTT. Protein: CASSLWSFNQPQHF.

V and J are TRBV6-1 and TRBJ2-7, with 12 bases identical to TRBD2. From germline, CDR1 is MNHNS and CDR2 SASEGT. The trim removed 6 bases at V and 6 bases at J, leaving 15 bases unmatched. The CDR3 is 17 residues long. In DNA, the CDR3 is TGTGCCAGCAGCAACGATCGACTAGCGGGAGTTGGCTCCGAGCAGTACTTC. As protein: CASSNDRLAGVGSEQYF.

This clonotype was detected ten times or more. This chain links TRBV20-1 with TRBJ2-7; D remains unclear. With 0 bases removed from V and 2 bases from J, the gap between germline ends came to 11 bases. The CDR3 spans 14 residues. Germline V gene sequence: CDR1 DFQATT, CDR2 SNEGSKA (reference sequence). The CDR3 DNA reads as TGCAGTGCTAGAGATCACACAGATCCCTACGAGCAGTACTTC. This gives the protein CSARDHTDPYEQYF.

A remark on this clonotype: With a much larger clone just one base away, this may be a read error. This chain links TRBV11-3 with TRBJ2-2; 8 nucleotides agree with TRBD2. Germline CDR1 and CDR2: SGHNT and YENEEA. The CDR3 is made up of 16 amino acids. This CDR3 reads CASSLVSSGGTGEPFF. The CDR3 nucleotides read TGTGCCAGCAGCTTAGTGTCCAGCGGGGGCACCGGGGAGCCGTTTTTT.